This T cell receptor beta chain came from a study of human T cells and chemical hapten exposure. Unique molecular identifiers were attached to individual cDNA molecules during library preparation. TCRdb reprocessed the RACE reads with MiXCR, giving one entry per CDR3 protein. The sample includes about 350,000 distinct CDR3 sequences, over 5% of them seen just once. This clonotype has only a few counts. The target antigen is unknown. Findings of the study overall: Counts of TCRs expanded at PT1 correlated positively with patch test score. Large CDR3 similarity clusters arose significantly more often from expanded TCRs than from controls.

The germline CDR1 and CDR2 sequences are LGHDT and YNNKEL (reference sequence). V gave up 3 bases and J gave up 4 bases; unmatched junction bases: 6. There are 16 residues in the CDR3. The time point was: pre-sensitization, week 0. Treatment here: therapeutic diphenylcyclopropenone sensitization with weekly scalp DPC. Each donor was an alopecia patient between 18 and 70 years of age who qualified for DPC. This clonotype originated in a young woman with alopecia areata. Some clones in this sample may be carry-over from other donors' samples. The sequences come from whole blood, collected in connection with sensitization to the hapten diphenylcyclopropenone (DPC). The chain is built from TRBV3-1 and TRBJ1-3, with TRBD1 matching over 10 bases. This CDR3 reads CASSHETGGTGNTIYF. The CDR3 DNA reads TGTGCCAGCAGCCATGAGACAGGGGGCACGGGAAACACCATATATTTT.